A single sample is the source of the 21 T cell receptor beta chains below, sequenced in a study of blood T cell repertoires in COVID-19. Here immunoSEQ multiplex PCR was the method, and the copy in TCRdb shows in-frame clones only, minus some. The sample carries 250,000 or so clones, 87% recorded once. Sequencing used peripheral blood. Source of these receptors: a man in his late teens or twenties with active or convalescent COVID-19.

The count of this clone is one. This chain joins TRBV7-2 and TRBJ2-3; 9 bases fit TRBD2. This CDR3 is built from 14 residues. Germline CDR1 reads SGHTA; CDR2 reads FQGNSA. V lost 3 bases and J lost 4; bases outside the gene matches: 2. CDR3 in DNA: TGTGCCAGCAGCTTGGAGCGGGGGGCAGATACGCAGTATTTT. Translation gives CASSLERGADTQYF.

The chain employs TRBV27 and TRBJ1-5; D perhaps matches TRBD1 (6 bases). The CDR3 is 16 residues long. V was trimmed by 6 bases and J by 7 bases, leaving 22 bases between them. Germline loops: CDR1 MNHEY, CDR2 SMNVEV (reference sequence). The CDR3 sequence is CASRPLDRISGQPQHF. For the CDR3, the DNA is TGTGCCAGCAGACCCCTTGACAGGATCTCTGGGCAGCCCCAGCATTTT.

This chain connects TRBV7-9 to TRBJ1-2, with TRBD1 identical over 7 bases. From germline, CDR1 is SEHNR and CDR2 FQNEAQ (reference sequence). With V trimmed by 0 bases and J by 5 bases, 15 bases remained unmatched. This CDR3 comprises 18 residues. CDR3 DNA sequence: TGTGCCAGCAGCTTAGCGCGAGGGGGCAACTATGTCATGTATGGCTACACCTTC. It specifies CASSLARGGNYVMYGYTF. The full variable domain, in which reference TRBV7-9 and TRBJ1-2 provide the parts outside the CDR3, is DTGVSQNPRHKITKRGQNVTFRCDPISEHNRLYWYRQTLGQGPEFLTYFQNEAQLEKSRLLSDRFSAERPKGSFSTLEIQRTEQGDSAMYLCASSLARGGNYVMYGYTFGSGTRLTVV.

This sequence joins TRBV7-2 and TRBJ1-2; a weak D match, TRBD1 (6 bases). The CDR3 runs to 15 residues. Germline values: CDR1 SGHTA, CDR2 FQGNSA. Trimming left V 5 bases short and J 3 bases short, with 16 bases between. CDR3 loop: CASSPSSGGHYGYTF. The CDR3 bases are TGTGCCAGCAGCCCTTCGTCGGGGGGCCACTATGGCTACACCTTC.

The rearrangement uses TRBV3-1 (or the pseudogene TRBV3-2) and TRBJ1-2; D is possibly TRBD1 (5 bases). V shed 3 bases and J shed 8 bases, with 10 bases lying between them. CDR3 length: 12 residues. CDR1 is LGHDT, CDR2 YNNKEL, per germline (reference sequence). CDR3 amino acids: CASSQGPWGYTF. CDR3 DNA sequence: TGTGCCAGCAGCCAGGGGCCTTGGGGCTACACCTTC.

This clone has only one observation. V and J are TRBV7-6 and TRBJ1-5; 8 bases are a match to TRBD1. Trimming at V came to 1 base and at J to 5 bases, leaving 4 bases not matched to a gene. CDR1 and CDR2 (germline): SGHVS, FNYEAQ. The CDR3 spans 15 residues. CDR3 sequence reads: CASSLGQGADQPQHF. CDR3 in DNA: TGTGCCAGCAGCTTAGGGCAGGGGGCTGATCAGCCCCAGCATTTT.

CDR3 DNA sequence: TGTGCCAGCAGCGGTACAGATGAGCAGTTCTTC. Translated: CASSGTDEQFF. The chain recombines TRBV9 with TRBJ2-1; D ambiguous. CDR1 is SGDLS and CDR2 is YYNGEE in the germline V gene. V was shortened by 3 bases and J by 8 bases, with 6 bases between the two germline ends. The CDR3 is 11 amino acids.

The chain has TRBV2 and TRBJ2-3; 12 positions agree with TRBD2. The CDR3 runs 15 residues. J lost 0 bases, V lost 5 bases, and 0 bases had no gene match. Germline lookup yields CDR1 SNHLY and CDR2 FYNNEI. The CDR3 DNA reads TGTGCCAGCAGTCTAGCGGGGGGGAGCACAGATACGCAGTATTTT. Translating it yields CASSLAGGSTDTQYF.

The CDR3 DNA reads TGTGCCAGCAGCCCTCTCGGGACAGGGCATTCCTACGAGCAGTACTTC. Translation gives CASSPLGTGHSYEQYF. The chain combines TRBV27 with TRBJ2-7; TRBD1 matches 9 bases. V was clipped by 6 bases and J by 1 base; unmatched bases: 10. The CDR3 runs to 16 residues. Germline V lookup: CDR1 MNHEY, CDR2 SMNVEV (reference sequence).

As concerns this clone: Other DNA sequences within the sample encode an identical CDR3. The chain couples TRBV2 to TRBJ1-5, with 10 bases fitting TRBD1. This CDR3 comprises 14 residues. The trim removed 6 bases at V and 4 bases at J, leaving 3 bases unmatched. Per the germline V gene, CDR1 is SNHLY and CDR2 is FYNNEI. The CDR3 DNA is TGTGCCAGCAGCCGGGACAGGGGAAATCAGCCCCAGCATTTT. It is translated as CASSRDRGNQPQHF.

This clone was observed many times. The rearrangement joins TRBV4-3 to TRBJ2-2, with D perhaps TRBD2 (6 bases). The CDR3 has 16 residues. V lost 4 bases, J lost 4 bases, and 16 bases lay in between. CDR1 LGHNA and CDR2 YSLEER come from the germline V gene. The CDR3: CASSPGLSVSTGELFF. Here the CDR3 DNA reads TGCGCCAGCAGCCCGGGACTTTCGGTGAGCACCGGGGAGCTGTTTTTT.

The chain employs TRBV6-6 and TRBJ1-5; the match to TRBD1 covers 10 bases. The CDR3 has 15 residues. Unmatched junction bases numbered 9, after V lost 7 bases and J lost 6 bases. Looked up from germline, CDR1 is MNHNY and CDR2 is SVGAGI (reference sequence). The CDR3 sequence is CASIRDRGGGQPQHF. CDR3 bases: TGTGCCAGCATTCGGGACAGGGGTGGGGGTCAGCCCCAGCATTTT.

This rearrangement joins TRBV28 to TRBJ1-6; 9 bases align to TRBD1. V lost 6 bases, J lost 6 bases, and 12 bases stayed unmatched. There are 17 residues in the CDR3. Germline V gene lookup returns CDR1 MDHEN and CDR2 SYDVKM. CDR3 sequence: CASRSLSGTGFNSPLHF. Written as DNA, the CDR3 is TGTGCCAGCAGGTCATTATCCGGGACAGGGTTTAATTCACCCCTCCACTTT. The entire variable domain, with the rest obtained from reference TRBV28 and TRBJ1-6, is as follows: DVKVTQSSRYLVKRTGEKVFLECVQDMDHENMFWYRQDPGLGLRLIYFSYDVKMKEKGDIPEGYSVSREKKERFSLILESASTNQTSMYLCASRSLSGTGFNSPLHFGNGTRLTVT.

J is TRBJ1-5 and V is TRBV7-2; D is uncertain. CDR3 length: 15 amino acids. Germline V gene sequence: CDR1 SGHTA, CDR2 FQGNSA. Trimming cost V 6 bases and J 2 bases, with 14 bases left between them. CDR3 in amino acids: CASSPDTSRNQPQHF. The CDR3 nucleotides read TGTGCCAGCAGTCCAGACACGTCCCGCAATCAGCCCCAGCATTTT.

This clone was picked up one time. CDR3 coding DNA: TGCGCCAGCAGCCTACACCGACAGGCCAATTACGAGCAGTACTTC. This gives the protein CASSLHRQANYEQYF. This chain links TRBV4-3 with TRBJ2-7; weak D call: TRBD1 (6 bases). Trimming took off 4 bases at V and 4 bases at J, with 17 bases between the two ends. The CDR3 is made up of 15 amino acids. CDR1 LGHNA and CDR2 YSLEER come from the germline V gene.

This clone was observed once. This chain's CDR3 is CAWSNLGNTEAFF. The DNA of the CDR3 is TGTGCCTGGAGCAACCTCGGGAACACTGAAGCTTTCTTT. V usage is TRBV30 and J usage is TRBJ1-1; unclear D gene. Germline V gene sequence: CDR1 GTSNPN, CDR2 SVGIG (reference sequence). The CDR3 length is 13 residues. V was cut by 3 bases and J by 1 base, with 9 bases left in between.

This sequence joins TRBV4-3 and TRBJ2-3; 10 nucleotides align to TRBD2. The CDR3 has 16 amino acids. Trimming at V came to 4 bases and at J to 5 bases, leaving 9 bases not matched to a gene. Per the germline V gene, CDR1 is LGHNA and CDR2 is YSLEER. CDR3 loop: CASSLQRGGIVDTQYF. CDR3 bases: TGCGCCAGCAGCCTCCAGCGGGGGGGTATAGTAGATACGCAGTATTTT.

The rearrangement links TRBV19 to TRBJ2-1, with 9 bases matching TRBD1. V lost 8 bases and J lost 7; bases outside the gene matches: 12. Per germline, CDR1 LNHDA and CDR2 SQIVND (reference sequence). The CDR3 has 15 residues. The CDR3 DNA is TGTGCCAGTTCGATCCGGGACAGGGAGGTGAATGAGCAGTTCTTC. As protein: CASSIRDREVNEQFF.

The chain is built from TRBV9 and TRBJ2-2; 13 bases align to TRBD2. This CDR3 region has 17 residues. Germline V CDR1 and CDR2: SGDLS, YYNGEE. The junction had 3 bases not matched to a gene; V was cut back by 3 bases and J by 1 base. CDR3 sequence (DNA): TGTGCCAGCAGCGACCGACTAGCGGGAGGGAACACCGGGGAGCTGTTTTTT. Encoded protein: CASSDRLAGGNTGELFF.

Details on this clone: A read error may account for a junction end that differs from germline. V is TRBV24-1 and J is TRBJ2-3; tentatively, D is TRBD1 (6 bases). There are 12 residues in the CDR3. From germline, CDR1 is KGHDR and CDR2 SFDVKD. For the CDR3, the DNA is TGTGCCGCCAGGGACATCACAGATACGCAGTATTTT. Its protein is CAARDITDTQYF.

The rearrangement links TRBV7-8 to TRBJ2-3, with TRBD1 as a possible D gene (5 bases). The CDR3 totals 13 residues. The V and J ends lost 1 base and 5 bases respectively, with 7 bases between them. The V gene's germline CDR1 is SGHVS and CDR2 FQNEAQ. The CDR3 DNA sequence: TGTGCCAGCAGCTTAGGGACAAAAGATACGCAGTATTTT. Translation: CASSLGTKDTQYF.